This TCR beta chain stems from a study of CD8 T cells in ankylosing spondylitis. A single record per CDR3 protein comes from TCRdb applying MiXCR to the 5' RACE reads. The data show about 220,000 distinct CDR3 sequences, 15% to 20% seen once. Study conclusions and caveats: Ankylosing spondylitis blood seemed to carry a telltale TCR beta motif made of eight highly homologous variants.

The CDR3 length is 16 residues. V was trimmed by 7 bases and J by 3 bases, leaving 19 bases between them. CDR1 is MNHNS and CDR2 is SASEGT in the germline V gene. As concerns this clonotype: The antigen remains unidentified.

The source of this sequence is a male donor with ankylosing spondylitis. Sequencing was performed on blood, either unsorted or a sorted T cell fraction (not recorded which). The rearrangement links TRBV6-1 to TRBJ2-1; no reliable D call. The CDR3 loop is CASTKSPDPYYNEQFF. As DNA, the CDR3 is TGTGCCAGCACAAAGTCCCCGGACCCCTACTACAATGAGCAGTTCTTC.